Listed below are T cell receptor beta chains from one sample, sequenced in a study of blood T cells in healthy people across ages. TCRdb called the 5' RACE reads again in MiXCR, with one record for every CDR3 protein. The top ten hold around 0.75% of the sample, which has under 1,100,000 distinct CDR3 sequences, roughly 24% seen once. This sample was also put to use in a study of T cells of mothers and their children.

Sample: blood. Every receptor here comes from a girl aged 2 to 10 in good health. Each CDR3 is given with its conserved first and last residue. The D gene is left open where the match is weak. The size field is filled for only some rows; it gives once, few, many or a size class.

CDR3 protein	CDR3 DNA	V gene	J gene	D gene	clone size
CASSQDPRDQETQYF	TGTGCCAGCAGCCAGGACCCTAGAGACCAAGAGACCCAGTACTTC	TRBV5-5	TRBJ2-5	-	-
CASSSQVAKNIQYF	TGTGCCAGCAGCTCGCAAGTAGCCAAAAACATTCAGTACTTC	TRBV7-2	TRBJ2-4	-	-
CASSHMGTSGINEQFF	TGTGCCAGCAGCCATATGGGGACTAGCGGGATCAATGAGCAGTTCTTC	TRBV7-8	TRBJ2-1	TRBD2	-
CSASEAGGVSSYEQYF	TGCAGTGCTAGCGAGGCGGGGGGGGTTTCCTCCTACGAGCAGTACTTC	TRBV20-1	TRBJ2-7	TRBD2	-
CASSFGTGDEQYF	TGTGCCAGCAGTTTCGGGACAGGGGACGAGCAGTACTTC	TRBV27	TRBJ2-7	TRBD1	few
CASSTTPRSEAFF	TGTGCCAGCAGCACCACACCCCGGTCTGAAGCTTTCTTT	TRBV7-9	TRBJ1-1	-	few
CSISLRANKQETQYF	TGCAGCATCTCACTCCGGGCCAATAAACAAGAGACCCAGTACTTC	TRBV29-1	TRBJ2-5	-	-
CASSWTGTGVYNEQFF	TGCGCCAGCAGCTGGACCGGGACAGGGGTGTACAATGAGCAGTTCTTC	TRBV5-1	TRBJ2-1	TRBD1	-
CASREGPADYGYTF	TGTGCCAGCAGGGAGGGGCCAGCCGACTATGGCTACACCTTC	TRBV28	TRBJ1-2	-	few
CASSFGVGYNEQFF	TGTGCCAGCAGTTTTGGGGTTGGGTACAATGAGCAGTTCTTC	TRBV12-3/TRBV12-4	TRBJ2-1	-	-
CASSGDGQHNEQFF	TGTGCCAGCAGTGGCGACGGACAGCACAATGAGCAGTTCTTC	TRBV12-3/TRBV12-4	TRBJ2-1	-	-
CASIVAGAATYNEQFF	TGTGCCAGCATCGTGGCGGGAGCAGCTACCTACAATGAGCAGTTCTTC	TRBV7-9	TRBJ2-1	TRBD2	few
CSVGMRARNYGYTF	TGCAGCGTTGGTATGAGGGCCCGTAACTATGGCTACACCTTC	TRBV29-1	TRBJ1-2	-	few
CASSLEGDSYGYTF	TGTGCCAGCAGCTTAGAGGGGGACTCCTATGGCTACACCTTC	TRBV7-2	TRBJ1-2	-	few
CASSFIPTGDGTDTQYF	TGTGCCAGCAGTTTTATACCGACAGGGGACGGCACAGATACGCAGTATTTT	TRBV7-6	TRBJ2-3	TRBD1	few
CASKSTNTEAFF	TGTGCCAGCAAAAGTACGAACACTGAAGCTTTCTTT	TRBV11-1	TRBJ1-1	-	-
CATSGAGATGELFF	TGTGCCACCAGTGGGGCAGGCGCCACCGGGGAGCTGTTTTTT	TRBV24-1	TRBJ2-2	-	few
CASSPGLTQETQYF	TGTGCCAGCTCACCCGGACTAACTCAAGAGACCCAGTACTTC	TRBV18	TRBJ2-5	-	few
CASRDRGGYTF	TGTGCCAGTAGGGACAGGGGTGGCTACACCTTC	TRBV27	TRBJ1-2	TRBD1	-
CASSFYSGAYNEQFF	TGCGCCAGCAGCTTTTACTCAGGGGCTTACAATGAGCAGTTCTTC	TRBV5-1	TRBJ2-1	-	few
CSARDFSGELFF	TGCAGTGCTAGAGATTTCAGCGGGGAGCTGTTTTTT	TRBV20-1	TRBJ2-2	-	few
CAGSREAGNSYNEQFF	TGTGCCGGCAGCAGGGAAGCGGGAAACTCCTACAATGAGCAGTTCTTC	TRBV12-3/TRBV12-4	TRBJ2-1	TRBD2	few
CASSLAPPGTGVEQYF	TGTGCCAGCAGCTTAGCTCCTCCCGGGACAGGGGTCGAGCAGTACTTC	TRBV7-2	TRBJ2-7	TRBD1	few
CSVLGVAGDGDTQYF	TGCAGCGTTTTAGGGGTAGCGGGGGATGGGGATACGCAGTATTTT	TRBV29-1	TRBJ2-3	TRBD2	few
CASGDGQQFF	TGTGCCAGCGGCGATGGGCAACAGTTCTTC	TRBV12-3/TRBV12-4	TRBJ2-1	-	few
CASSTRQGRINEQYF	TGTGCCAGCAGCACCAGACAGGGTAGGATTAACGAGCAGTACTTC	TRBV9	TRBJ2-7	TRBD1	-
CSVDAGGNSYEQYF	TGCAGCGTTGACGCAGGGGGAAACTCCTACGAGCAGTACTTC	TRBV29-1	TRBJ2-7	TRBD1	-
CASSLGLADFYEQYF	TGCGCCAGCAGCTTGGGACTAGCGGATTTCTACGAGCAGTACTTC	TRBV5-1	TRBJ2-7	TRBD2	-
CASSYSVGGSPLHF	TGTGCCAGCAGTTACTCCGTGGGGGGTTCACCCCTCCACTTT	TRBV6-5	TRBJ1-6	-	few
CASSFIGYTF	TGTGCCAGCAGTTTTATTGGCTACACCTTC	TRBV28	TRBJ1-2	-	many
CASYRSNYGYTF	TGTGCCAGCTACAGGTCTAACTATGGCTACACCTTC	TRBV9	TRBJ1-2	-	few
CSASYRGDEKLFF	TGCAGTGCTAGTTACAGGGGGGATGAAAAACTGTTTTTT	TRBV20-1	TRBJ1-4	TRBD1	few
CASSLTTSYTDTQYF	TGTGCCAGCAGTTTAACTACATCCTACACAGATACGCAGTATTTT	TRBV12-3/TRBV12-4	TRBJ2-3	-	-
CASSYPQDLNTEAFF	TGTGCCAGCAGTTACCCACAGGATCTTAACACTGAAGCTTTCTTT	TRBV6-6	TRBJ1-1	-	-
CASSLDGRTIEAFF	TGTGCCAGCAGCTTAGATGGGAGAACGATTGAAGCTTTCTTT	TRBV11-2	TRBJ1-1	-	few